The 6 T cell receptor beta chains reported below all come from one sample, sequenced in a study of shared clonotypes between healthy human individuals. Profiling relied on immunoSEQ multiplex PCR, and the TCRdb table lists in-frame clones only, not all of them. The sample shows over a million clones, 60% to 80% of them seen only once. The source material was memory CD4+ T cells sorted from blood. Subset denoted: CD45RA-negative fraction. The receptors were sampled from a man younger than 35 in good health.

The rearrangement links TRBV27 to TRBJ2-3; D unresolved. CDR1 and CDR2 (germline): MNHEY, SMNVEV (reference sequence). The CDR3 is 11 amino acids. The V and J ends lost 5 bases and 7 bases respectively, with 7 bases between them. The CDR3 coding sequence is TGTGCCAGCAGTGTCTCGAATACGCAGTATTTT. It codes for CASSVSNTQYF.

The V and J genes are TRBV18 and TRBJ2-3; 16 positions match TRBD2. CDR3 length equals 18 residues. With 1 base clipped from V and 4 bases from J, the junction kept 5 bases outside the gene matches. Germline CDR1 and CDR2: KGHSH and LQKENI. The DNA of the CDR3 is TGTGCCAGCTCACCACTTATGGGACTAGCGGGAGGGCCAGATACGCAGTATTTT. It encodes CASSPLMGLAGGPDTQYF.

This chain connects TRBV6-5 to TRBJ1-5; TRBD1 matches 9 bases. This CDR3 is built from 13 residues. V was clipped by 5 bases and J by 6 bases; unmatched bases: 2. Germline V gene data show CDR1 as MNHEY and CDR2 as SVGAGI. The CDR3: CASSRQGGQPQHF. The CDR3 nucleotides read TGTGCCAGCAGTCGACAGGGGGGTCAGCCCCAGCATTTT.

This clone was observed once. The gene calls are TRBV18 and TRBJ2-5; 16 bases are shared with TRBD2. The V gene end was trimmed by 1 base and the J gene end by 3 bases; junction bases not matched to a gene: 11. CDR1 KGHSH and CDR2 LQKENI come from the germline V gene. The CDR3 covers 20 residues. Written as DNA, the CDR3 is TGTGCCAGCTCACCACAGGGACCGGGACTAGCGGGAGGGCCGGAAGAGACCCAGTACTTC. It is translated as CASSPQGPGLAGGPEETQYF.

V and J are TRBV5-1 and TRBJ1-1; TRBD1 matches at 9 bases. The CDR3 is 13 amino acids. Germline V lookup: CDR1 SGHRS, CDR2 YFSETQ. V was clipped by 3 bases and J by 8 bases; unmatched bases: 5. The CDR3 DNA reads TGCGCCAGCAGCTCATCTACAGGGGGCGAAGCTTTCTTT. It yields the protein CASSSSTGGEAFF.

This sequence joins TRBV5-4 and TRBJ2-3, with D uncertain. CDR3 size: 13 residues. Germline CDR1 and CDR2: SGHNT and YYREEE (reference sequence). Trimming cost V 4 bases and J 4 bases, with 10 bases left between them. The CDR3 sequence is CASSHDAADTQYF. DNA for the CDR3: TGTGCCAGCAGCCACGACGCCGCAGATACGCAGTATTTT.